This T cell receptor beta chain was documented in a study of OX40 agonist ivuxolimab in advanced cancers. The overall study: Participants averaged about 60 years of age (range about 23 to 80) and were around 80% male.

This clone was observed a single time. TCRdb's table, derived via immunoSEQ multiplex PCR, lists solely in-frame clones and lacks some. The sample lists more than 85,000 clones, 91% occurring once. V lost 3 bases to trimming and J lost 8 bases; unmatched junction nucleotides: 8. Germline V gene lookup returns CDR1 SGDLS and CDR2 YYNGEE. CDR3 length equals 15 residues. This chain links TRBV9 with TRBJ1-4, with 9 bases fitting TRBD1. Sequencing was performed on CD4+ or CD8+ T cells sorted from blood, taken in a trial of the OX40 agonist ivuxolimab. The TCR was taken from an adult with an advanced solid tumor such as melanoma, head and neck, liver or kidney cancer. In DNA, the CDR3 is TGTGCCAGCAGCGCGTACAGGGGGCCGAGCGAAAAACTGTTTTTT. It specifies CASSAYRGPSEKLFF. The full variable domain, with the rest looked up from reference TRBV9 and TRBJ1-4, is DSGVTQTPKHLITATGQRVTLRCSPRSGDLSVYWYQQSLDQGLQFLIQYYNGEERAKGNILERFSAQQFPDLHSELNLSSLELGDSALYFCASSAYRGPSEKLFFGSGTQLSVL.